The clone carrying this T cell receptor (beta chain) showed up many times. Its antigen is undetermined. This entry is derived from a study of Ad26.COV2.S vaccination and SARS-CoV-2 variants. Study context: Ad26.COV2.S given intramuscularly, once or twice 56 days apart. Findings of the study overall: Measurement of non-spike TCR breadth gave similar results in vaccine and placebo recipients.

Treatment meaning: about 20 received Ad26.COV2.S at low or high dose, single or two shots; about 5 received placebo; per-sample allocation not given. Day 63 after the first injection of vaccine or placebo was the sampling time. CDR3 length: 14 amino acids. V lost 0 bases to trimming and J lost 8 bases, with 11 bases between them. CDR1 and CDR2 from the germline V gene are SGHTA and FQGNSA. Profiled with immunoSEQ multiplex PCR; TCRdb holds only in-frame clones, not every one. The table lists 400,000 to 450,000 clones, 75% to 95% of them singletons. This TCR derives from a person between 18 and 60 years old who received the Ad26.COV2.S COVID-19 vaccine or a placebo. The gene calls are TRBV7-2 and TRBJ2-4; TRBD2 might be the D (5 bases). The sequencing here drew on peripheral blood, taken in a trial of Ad26.COV2.S vaccine versus placebo. CDR3 nucleotide sequence: TGTGCCAGCAGCTTAGCGGGAGAACTCGACATTCAGTACTTC. This sequence encodes CASSLAGELDIQYF. The variable domain in full, completed from reference TRBV7-2 and TRBJ2-4, reads GAGVSQSPSNKVTEKGKDVELRCDPISGHTALYWYRQSLGQGLEFLIYFQGNSAPDKSGLPSDRFSAERTGGSVSTLTIQRTQQEDSAVYLCASSLAGELDIQYFGAGTRLSVL.